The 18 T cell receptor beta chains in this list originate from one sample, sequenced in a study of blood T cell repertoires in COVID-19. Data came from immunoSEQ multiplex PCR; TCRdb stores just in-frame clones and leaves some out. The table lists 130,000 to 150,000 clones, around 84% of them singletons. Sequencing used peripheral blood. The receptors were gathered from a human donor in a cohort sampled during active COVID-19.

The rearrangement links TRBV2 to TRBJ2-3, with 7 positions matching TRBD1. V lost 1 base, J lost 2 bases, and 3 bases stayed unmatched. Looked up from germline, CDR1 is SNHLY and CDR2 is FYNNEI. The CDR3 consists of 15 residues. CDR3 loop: CASSEGTGYTDTQYF. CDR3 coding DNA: TGTGCCAGCAGTGAAGGGACAGGTTACACAGATACGCAGTATTTT.

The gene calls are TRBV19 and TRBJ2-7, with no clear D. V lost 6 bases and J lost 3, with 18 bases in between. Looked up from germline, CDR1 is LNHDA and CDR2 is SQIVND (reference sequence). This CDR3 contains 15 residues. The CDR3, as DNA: TGTGCCAGTAGCGATCGGCCCACCCGAGGCTACGAGCAGTACTTC. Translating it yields CASSDRPTRGYEQYF. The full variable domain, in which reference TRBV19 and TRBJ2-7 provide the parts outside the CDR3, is DGGITQSPKYLFRKEGQNVTLSCEQNLNHDAMYWYRQDPGQGLRLIYYSQIVNDFQKGDIAEGYSVSREKKESFPLTVTSAQKNPTAFYLCASSDRPTRGYEQYFGPGTRLTVT.

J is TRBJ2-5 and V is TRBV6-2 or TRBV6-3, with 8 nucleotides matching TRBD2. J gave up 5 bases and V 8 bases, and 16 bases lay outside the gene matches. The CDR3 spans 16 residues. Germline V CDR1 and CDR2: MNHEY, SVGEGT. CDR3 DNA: TGTGCCAGCCGCCGAGGGGGTCGGGAGGGCATGGAGACCCAGTACTTC. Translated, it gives CASRRGGREGMETQYF.

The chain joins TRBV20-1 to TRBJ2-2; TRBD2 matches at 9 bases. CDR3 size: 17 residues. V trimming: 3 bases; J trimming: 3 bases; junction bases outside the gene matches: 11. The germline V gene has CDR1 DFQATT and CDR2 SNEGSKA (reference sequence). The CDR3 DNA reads TGCAGTGCTAGTGATACCCTAGCGGGGTCTTACACCGGGGAGCTGTTTTTT. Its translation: CSASDTLAGSYTGELFF.

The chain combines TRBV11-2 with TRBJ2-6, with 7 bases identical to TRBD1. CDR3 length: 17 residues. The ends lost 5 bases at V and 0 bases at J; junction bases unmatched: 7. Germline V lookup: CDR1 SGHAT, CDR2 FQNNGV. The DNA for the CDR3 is TGTGCCAGCAGCATTACAGGGGATTACTCTGGGGCCAACGTCCTGACTTTC. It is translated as CASSITGDYSGANVLTF.

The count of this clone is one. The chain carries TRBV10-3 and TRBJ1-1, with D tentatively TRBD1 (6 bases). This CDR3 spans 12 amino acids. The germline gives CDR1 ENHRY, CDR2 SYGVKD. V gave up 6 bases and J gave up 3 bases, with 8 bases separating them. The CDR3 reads CAIRAGDTEAFF. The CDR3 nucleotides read TGTGCCATCAGGGCAGGGGACACTGAAGCTTTCTTT.

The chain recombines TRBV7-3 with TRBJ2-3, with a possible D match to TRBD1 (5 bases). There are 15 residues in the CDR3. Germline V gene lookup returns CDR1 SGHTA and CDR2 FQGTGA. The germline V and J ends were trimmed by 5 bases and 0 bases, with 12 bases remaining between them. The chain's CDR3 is CASSPFRASTDTQYF. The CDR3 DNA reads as TGTGCCAGCAGCCCCTTCAGGGCTAGCACAGATACGCAGTATTTT.

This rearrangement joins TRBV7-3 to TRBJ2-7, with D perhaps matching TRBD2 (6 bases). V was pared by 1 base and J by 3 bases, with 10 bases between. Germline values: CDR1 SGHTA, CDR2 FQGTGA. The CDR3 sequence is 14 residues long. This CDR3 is CASSLSVGGYEQYF. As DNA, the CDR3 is TGTGCCAGCAGCTTAAGCGTGGGGGGCTACGAGCAGTACTTC.

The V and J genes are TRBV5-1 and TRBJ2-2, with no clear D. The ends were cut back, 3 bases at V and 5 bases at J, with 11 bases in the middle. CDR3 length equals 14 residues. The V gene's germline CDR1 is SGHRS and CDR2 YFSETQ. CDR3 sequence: CASSYNGVTGELFF. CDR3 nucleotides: TGCGCCAGCAGCTATAACGGAGTGACCGGGGAGCTGTTTTTT.

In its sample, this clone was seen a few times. The CDR3 region is CASSQEDWTGFF. In DNA, the CDR3 is TGCGCCAGCAGCCAAGAGGATTGGACAGGGTTCTTT. The V gene is TRBV4-1, the J gene TRBJ1-1, with TRBD1 matching over 8 bases. CDR1 and CDR2 (germline): MGHRA, YSYEKL. Losses at the gene ends were 0 bases for V and 14 bases for J; bases not matched to a gene: 5. The CDR3 has 12 amino acids.

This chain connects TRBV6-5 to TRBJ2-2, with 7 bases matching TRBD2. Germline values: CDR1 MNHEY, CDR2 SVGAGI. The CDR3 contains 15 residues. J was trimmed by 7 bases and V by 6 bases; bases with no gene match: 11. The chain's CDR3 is CASSRRAREVGELFF. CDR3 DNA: TGTGCCAGCAGCCGGAGGGCTCGGGAGGTCGGGGAGCTGTTTTTT.

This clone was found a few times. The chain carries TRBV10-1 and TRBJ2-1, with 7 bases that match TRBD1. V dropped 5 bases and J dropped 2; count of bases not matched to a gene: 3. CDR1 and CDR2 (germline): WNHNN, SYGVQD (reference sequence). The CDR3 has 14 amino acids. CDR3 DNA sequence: TGCGCCAGCAGTTTGACAGGGACCTACAATGAGCAGTTCTTC. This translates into CASSLTGTYNEQFF.

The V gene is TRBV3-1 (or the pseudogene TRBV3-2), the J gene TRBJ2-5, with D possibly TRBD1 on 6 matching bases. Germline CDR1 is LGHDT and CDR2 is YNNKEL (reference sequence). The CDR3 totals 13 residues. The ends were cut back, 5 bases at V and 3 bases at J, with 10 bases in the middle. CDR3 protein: CASSGDIEETQYF. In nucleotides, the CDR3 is TGTGCCAGCAGCGGGGACATCGAAGAGACCCAGTACTTC.

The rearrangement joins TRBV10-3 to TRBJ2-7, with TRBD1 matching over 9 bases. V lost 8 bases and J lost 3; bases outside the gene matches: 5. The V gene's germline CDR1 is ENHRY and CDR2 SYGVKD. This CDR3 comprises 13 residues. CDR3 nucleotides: TGTGCCATCCGGACAGGGGAGGACTACGAGCAGTACTTC. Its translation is CAIRTGEDYEQYF.

For the CDR3, the DNA is TGTGCCAGCAGCTACCCGGGGTCACCCCTCCACTTT. Protein sequence: CASSYPGSPLHF. The J gene is TRBJ1-6, the V gene TRBV7-3; no firm D call. The CDR3 length is 12 residues. Germline V lookup: CDR1 SGHTA, CDR2 FQGTGA. With 4 bases removed from V and 10 bases from J, the gap between germline ends came to 8 bases. Full variable domain (remainder filled in from reference TRBV7-3 and TRBJ1-6): GAGVSQTPSNKVTEKGKYVELRCDPISGHTALYWYRQSLGQGPEFLIYFQGTGAADDSGLPNDRFFAVRPEGSVSTLKIQRTERGDSAVYLCASSYPGSPLHFGNGTRLTVT.

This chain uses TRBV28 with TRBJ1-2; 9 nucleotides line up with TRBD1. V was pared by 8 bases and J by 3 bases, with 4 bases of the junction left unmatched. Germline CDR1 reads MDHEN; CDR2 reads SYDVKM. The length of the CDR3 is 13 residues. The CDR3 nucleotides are TGTGCCAGCGTTGGACAGGGGCACTATGGCTACACCTTC. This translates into CASVGQGHYGYTF.

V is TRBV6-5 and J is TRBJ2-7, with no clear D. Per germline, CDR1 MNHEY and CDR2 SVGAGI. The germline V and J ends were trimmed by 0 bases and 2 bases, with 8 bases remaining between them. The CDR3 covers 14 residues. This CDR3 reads CASSYSARTYEQYF. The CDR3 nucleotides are TGTGCCAGCAGTTACTCGGCAAGAACCTACGAGCAGTACTTC.

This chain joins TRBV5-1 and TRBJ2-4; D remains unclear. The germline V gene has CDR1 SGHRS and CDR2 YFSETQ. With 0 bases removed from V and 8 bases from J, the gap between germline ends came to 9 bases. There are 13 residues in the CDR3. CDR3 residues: CASSLDRGYIQYF. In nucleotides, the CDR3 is TGCGCCAGCAGCTTGGATCGCGGATACATTCAGTACTTC.